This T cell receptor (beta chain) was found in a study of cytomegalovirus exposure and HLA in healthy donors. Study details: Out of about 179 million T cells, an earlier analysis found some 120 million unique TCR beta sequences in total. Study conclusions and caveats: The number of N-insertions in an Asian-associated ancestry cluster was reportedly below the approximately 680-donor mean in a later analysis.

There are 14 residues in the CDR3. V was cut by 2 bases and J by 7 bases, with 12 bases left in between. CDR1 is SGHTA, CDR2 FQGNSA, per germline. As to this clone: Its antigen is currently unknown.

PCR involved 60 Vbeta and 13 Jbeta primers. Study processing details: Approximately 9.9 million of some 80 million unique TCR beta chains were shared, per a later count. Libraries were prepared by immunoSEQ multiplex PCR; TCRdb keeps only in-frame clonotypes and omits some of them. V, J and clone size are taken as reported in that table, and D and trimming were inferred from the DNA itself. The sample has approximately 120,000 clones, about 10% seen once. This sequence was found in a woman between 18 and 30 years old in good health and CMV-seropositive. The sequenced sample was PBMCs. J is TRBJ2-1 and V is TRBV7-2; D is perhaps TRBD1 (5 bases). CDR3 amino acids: CASSLRKGWNEQFF. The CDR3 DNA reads TGTGCCAGCAGCTTACGTAAGGGGTGGAATGAGCAGTTCTTC.